One and the same sample provided the 9 T cell receptor beta chains below, sequenced in a study of blood T cell repertoires in COVID-19. Assay: immunoSEQ multiplex PCR; the TCRdb copy retains only in-frame clones and omits some. The sample includes 150,000 to 200,000 clones, 88% of them seen just once. Sequenced: PBMCs or T cells enriched from blood (not recorded which). Source of these receptors: a woman aged 18-30 years who had recovered from COVID-19.

The chain couples TRBV4-3 to TRBJ2-7; 9 nucleotides line up with TRBD2. Trimming took 0 bases from V and 6 from J; bases not matched to a gene: 12. In germline, CDR1 is LGHNA, CDR2 YSLEER. CDR3 length: 17 residues. CDR3 coding DNA: TGCGCCAGCAGCCAAGATTTGGGCGGGGGGGCTGGTCGCGAGCAGTACTTC. Translation: CASSQDLGGGAGREQYF.

The J gene is TRBJ2-6, the V gene TRBV3-1 (or the pseudogene TRBV3-2); the D gene is possibly TRBD2 (6 bases). Germline V gene sequence: CDR1 LGHDT, CDR2 YNNKEL (reference sequence). The CDR3 is 17 residues long. The V and J ends lost 3 bases and 5 bases respectively, with 17 bases between them. CDR3 in amino acids: CASSQEGSPSWANVLTF. DNA of the CDR3: TGTGCCAGCAGCCAGGAGGGGAGCCCTTCTTGGGCCAACGTCCTGACTTTC.

The rearrangement joins TRBV9 to TRBJ2-3; 7 bases align to TRBD2. Per the germline V gene, CDR1 is SGDLS and CDR2 is YYNGEE. This CDR3 region has 16 residues. V was clipped by 0 bases and J by 6 bases; unmatched bases: 10. CDR3 in amino acids: CASSVGGGEPGDTQYF. The CDR3, as DNA: TGTGCCAGCAGCGTAGGCGGGGGAGAGCCGGGGGATACGCAGTATTTT. Based on the CDR3 plus reference TRBV9 and TRBJ2-3, the full variable domain is DSGVTQTPKHLITATGQRVTLRCSPRSGDLSVYWYQQSLDQGLQFLIQYYNGEERAKGNILERFSAQQFPDLHSELNLSSLELGDSALYFCASSVGGGEPGDTQYFGPGTRLTVL.

The count of this clone is one. The CDR3: CASSSRTGGGLNTEAFF. Written as DNA, the CDR3 is TGTGCCAGCAGCTCCCGGACAGGGGGCGGTTTGAACACTGAAGCTTTCTTT. This chain links TRBV9 with TRBJ1-1, with 11 nucleotides matching TRBD1. After removal of 4 bases from V and 0 bases from J, the junction contained 8 bases not matched to a gene. This CDR3 is 17 amino acids long. CDR1 is SGDLS and CDR2 is YYNGEE in the germline V gene.

This chain links TRBV2 with TRBJ2-2; 7 nucleotides line up with TRBD2. CDR3 length equals 12 residues. Germline V gene data show CDR1 as SNHLY and CDR2 as FYNNEI. The V gene end was trimmed by 8 bases and the J gene end by 8 bases; junction bases not matched to a gene: 5. The DNA of the CDR3 is TGTGCCAGCGACGGGAGGCCTGGGGAGCTGTTTTTT. Amino acids: CASDGRPGELFF.

The chain has TRBV4-2 and TRBJ1-1; tentatively, D is TRBD1 (5 bases). From germline, CDR1 is LGHNA and CDR2 YNFKEQ. The V end was cut by 0 bases, the J end by 3 bases, with 11 bases between. The CDR3 has 15 amino acids. CDR3 coding DNA: TGTGCCAGCAGCCAAGAGGGTCAGGGCGACACTGAAGCTTTCTTT. Protein sequence: CASSQEGQGDTEAFF.

This clone was recorded a few times. This likely traces to a read error, being one base from a far larger clone. This chain connects TRBV7-3 to TRBJ2-2; D gene ambiguous. Germline V CDR1 and CDR2: SGHTA, FQGTGA. Trimming took 6 bases from V and 1 from J, leaving 6 bases between them. The CDR3 is 13 residues long. The CDR3 DNA follows: TGTGCCAGCAGTTCGGGGAACACCGGGGAGCTGTTTTTT. The encoded protein is CASSSGNTGELFF.

V is TRBV9 and J is TRBJ1-1; no reliable D call. The CDR3 is made up of 14 amino acids. Germline assignment: CDR1 SGDLS and CDR2 YYNGEE. V lost 1 base and J 3 bases, leaving 10 bases between the germline ends. The CDR3 protein is CASSVLTEDTEAFF. The DNA of the CDR3 is TGTGCCAGCAGCGTATTAACAGAAGACACTGAAGCTTTCTTT.

This clone has only a few counts. The chain carries TRBV29-1 and TRBJ2-7; D is unresolved. The CDR3 spans 12 residues. The germline V and J ends were trimmed by 3 bases and 2 bases, with 8 bases remaining between them. CDR1 and CDR2 (germline): SQVTM, ANQGSEA. The CDR3 coding sequence is TGCAGCGTTGAGCAGAAACCCTACGAGCAGTACTTC. The encoded protein is CSVEQKPYEQYF.